The source of this T cell receptor (beta chain) is a study of early T cells in non-severe SARS-CoV-2 infection. Looking at the study overall: Chains were unpaired, as sequencing was done on bulk RNA from unsorted whole blood.

The CDR3 consists of 15 residues. About this clonotype: The junction departs from the called germline gene at one end, perhaps through a read error.

Each CDR3 protein gets one entry after TCRdb re-called the 5' RACE reads with MiXCR. The data contain under 85,000 distinct CDR3 sequences, about an eighth of them singletons. This TCR came from an adult who was a healthcare worker with PCR-confirmed SARS-CoV-2 infection or an uninfected control (not recorded which). The chain carries TRBV12-3 or TRBV12-4 and TRBJ1-1; 10 bases align to TRBD1. Here the sequenced sample was whole blood, taken at baseline. The CDR3 is CASRPGTGVYTEAFF. The CDR3 DNA sequence: TGTGCCAGCAGGCCGGGGACAGGGGTGTACACTGAAGCTTTCTTC.